Only a few counts were recorded for the clone carrying this T cell receptor (beta chain). Antigen unknown. These data are taken from a study of blood T cells in healthy people across ages. Study outcomes and limitations: Donor CMV infection status was unknown, possibly confounding age-related changes in expanded clonotypes.

Primed by a sample-barcoded 5' primer and a J-beta primer mix, a second PCR proceeded for 7 to 11 cycles. Each sample yielded at least 3 million CDR3-containing paired-end reads. TCRdb used MiXCR to reprocess the 5' RACE reads, holding one entry per CDR3 protein. The data show roughly 1.9 million distinct CDR3 sequences, with approximately 40% seen just once and 23% held by the top ten. V was shortened by 6 bases and J by 4 bases, with 15 bases between the two germline ends. The CDR3 sequence is 14 residues long. The chain combines TRBV12-3 or TRBV12-4 with TRBJ1-1; D unclear. The TCR sequence derives from a human donor in good health. Input material: blood. The CDR3 region is CASRPILFGTEAFF. Written as DNA, the CDR3 is TGTGCCAGCAGACCTATCCTTTTTGGCACTGAAGCTTTCTTT.